Presented here are 16 T cell receptor beta chains from one specimen sequenced in a study of blood T cell repertoires in COVID-19. Repertoires were generated with immunoSEQ multiplex PCR, while TCRdb's copy carries only in-frame clones and drops some. The table has 100,000 or so clones, about four fifths seen once; the top ten hold approximately 40%. The specimen was peripheral blood. These receptors originate from a man older than 75 with acute or convalescent COVID-19.

This chain connects TRBV6-5 to TRBJ2-3; 8 bases map to TRBD2. CDR3 size: 15 residues. CDR1 MNHEY and CDR2 SVGAGI come from the germline V gene. Trimming at V came to 2 bases and at J to 4 bases, leaving 5 bases not matched to a gene. DNA of the CDR3: TGTGCCAGCAGTTACGACGGGAGGGAGGCAGATACGCAGTATTTT. It translates to CASSYDGREADTQYF.

V usage is TRBV2 and J usage is TRBJ1-5, with D uncertain. There are 15 residues in the CDR3. Germline assignment: CDR1 SNHLY and CDR2 FYNNEI. The V end lost 7 bases, the J end lost 4 bases, and 17 bases lay between the germline ends. CDR3 bases: TGTGCCAGCACCGCCAAGTGGGGAGTTAATCAGCCCCAGCATTTT. Its translation is CASTAKWGVNQPQHF. The whole variable domain, remainder taken from reference TRBV2 and TRBJ1-5, is EPEVTQTPSHQVTQMGQEVILRCVPISNHLYFYWYRQILGQKVEFLVSFYNNEISEKSEIFDDQFSVERPDGSNFTLKIRSTKLEDSAMYFCASTAKWGVNQPQHFGDGTRLSIL.

CDR3 coding DNA: TGTGCCAGCAGCTTTACAGGGTCTGGCGAGCAGTACTTC. This codes for CASSFTGSGEQYF. This chain links TRBV11-3 with TRBJ2-7, with D maybe TRBD1 (6 bases). This CDR3 has 13 residues. V lost 3 bases and J 6 bases, leaving 12 bases between the germline ends. Germline V gives CDR1 SGHNT, CDR2 YENEEA.

This clone was found once. The chain carries TRBV19 and TRBJ1-2; possibly TRBD1 for D (5 bases). Looked up from germline, CDR1 is LNHDA and CDR2 is SQIVND (reference sequence). The ends were cut back, 7 bases at V and 2 bases at J, with 20 bases in the middle. The CDR3 has 16 amino acids. CDR3 amino acids: CASTEWGDPANYGYTF. In DNA, the CDR3 is TGTGCCAGTACCGAGTGGGGGGACCCAGCCAACTATGGCTACACCTTC. Filled out from reference TRBV19 and TRBJ1-2, the complete variable domain reads DGGITQSPKYLFRKEGQNVTLSCEQNLNHDAMYWYRQDPGQGLRLIYYSQIVNDFQKGDIAEGYSVSREKKESFPLTVTSAQKNPTAFYLCASTEWGDPANYGYTFGSGTRLTVV.

V gene TRBV11-2 combines with J gene TRBJ1-1; no firm D call. In germline, CDR1 is SGHAT, CDR2 FQNNGV. The CDR3 extends over 15 amino acids. V was pared by 4 bases and J by 1 base, with 13 bases between. CDR3 residues: CASSSLRGRNTEAFF. CDR3 DNA sequence: TGTGCCAGCAGCTCCCTGAGAGGGAGGAACACTGAAGCTTTCTTT.

With regard to this clone: Additional DNA sequences in this sample encode the identical CDR3. The chain combines TRBV7-9 with TRBJ2-3; TRBD2 matches 8 bases. Germline loops: CDR1 SEHNR, CDR2 FQNEAQ (reference sequence). The CDR3 contains 14 residues. V lost 2 bases to trimming and J lost 3 bases; unmatched junction nucleotides: 1. The CDR3: CASSLSGSTDTQYF. The CDR3 nucleotides are TGTGCCAGCAGCTTAAGCGGGAGTACAGATACGCAGTATTTT. Drawing the rest from reference TRBV7-9 and TRBJ2-3, the complete variable domain is DTGVSQNPRHKITKRGQNVTFRCDPISEHNRLYWYRQTLGQGPEFLTYFQNEAQLEKSRLLSDRFSAERPKGSFSTLEIQRTEQGDSAMYLCASSLSGSTDTQYFGPGTRLTVL.

The V and J genes are TRBV7-9 and TRBJ2-1; D remains unclear. Trimming took 1 base from V and 5 from J, leaving 15 bases between them. CDR3 length equals 16 residues. Germline V gives CDR1 SEHNR, CDR2 FQNEAQ (reference sequence). CDR3 protein: CASSLDSRPPHNEQFF. In nucleotides, the CDR3 is TGTGCCAGCAGCTTAGACAGCAGGCCACCCCACAATGAGCAGTTCTTC.

This clone was counted a single time. The DNA for the CDR3 is TGTGCCAGCAGCGCCCGGGACAGTACCATTCAGTACTTC. This codes for CASSARDSTIQYF. The chain recombines TRBV9 with TRBJ2-4; 7 bases fit TRBD1. V shed 3 bases and J 9 bases; nucleotides not matched to a gene: 6. Germline V gene data show CDR1 as SGDLS and CDR2 as YYNGEE. This CDR3 region has 13 residues.

This chain uses TRBV28 with TRBJ2-1, with 7 bases identical to TRBD1. J lost 4 bases, V lost 3 bases, and 18 bases had no gene match. Germline CDR1 is MDHEN and CDR2 is SYDVKM. The CDR3 has 19 amino acids. The CDR3 loop is CASSFLPGQAITEYNEQFF. The CDR3 DNA sequence: TGTGCCAGCAGTTTTTTGCCTGGACAGGCCATAACTGAATACAATGAGCAGTTCTTC.

In nucleotides, the CDR3 is TGTGCCAGCAGCTTAGCTACTAGGACAGGCCGCGCAGATACGCAGTATTTT. It specifies CASSLATRTGRADTQYF. The chain couples TRBV7-2 to TRBJ2-3; 7 bases are a match to TRBD1. V lost 0 bases, J lost 4 bases, and 10 bases stayed unmatched. Per the germline V gene, CDR1 is SGHTA and CDR2 is FQGNSA. The CDR3 sequence is 17 residues long.

The chain carries TRBV7-9 and TRBJ1-5; maybe TRBD1 (6 bases). The CDR3 length is 14 residues. Per the germline V gene, CDR1 is SEHNR and CDR2 is FQNEAQ (reference sequence). V lost 4 bases, J lost 6 bases, and 13 bases lay in between. The CDR3 DNA reads TGTGCCAGCAGCTCAGACAGGAGAGGTCAGCCCCAGCATTTT. Amino acids: CASSSDRRGQPQHF.

As DNA, the CDR3 is TGTGCCAGCAGTTACCGCCGGGGTGGGGCCAACGTCCTGACTTTC. It translates to CASSYRRGGANVLTF. V usage is TRBV6-5 and J usage is TRBJ2-6; tentative D call: TRBD2 (5 bases). The V end was cut by 2 bases, the J end by 3 bases, with 8 bases between. This CDR3 has 15 residues. Germline CDR1 reads MNHEY; CDR2 reads SVGAGI.

Worth noting for this clone: This specimen includes other DNA sequences encoding the same CDR3. This sequence joins TRBV4-1 and TRBJ2-1; 9 nucleotides align to TRBD2. V lost 1 base to trimming and J lost 4 bases; unmatched junction nucleotides: 2. Germline CDR1 reads MGHRA; CDR2 reads YSYEKL. The CDR3 totals 15 residues. The CDR3 sequence: CASSQVSGSYNEQFF. The CDR3 nucleotides are TGCGCCAGCAGCCAAGTTAGCGGGAGTTACAATGAGCAGTTCTTC.

The rearrangement joins TRBV3-1 (or the pseudogene TRBV3-2) to TRBJ1-4, with 10 nucleotides matching TRBD1. Germline V CDR1 and CDR2: LGHDT, YNNKEL (reference sequence). The CDR3 runs 13 residues. V was clipped by 8 bases and J by 4 bases; unmatched bases: 1. The CDR3 region is CASRDRGNEKLFF. The CDR3 coding sequence is TGTGCCAGCCGGGACAGGGGTAATGAAAAACTGTTTTTT.

This clone has only a few counts. CDR3 amino acids: CASSPLGVTTDTQYF. In DNA form, the CDR3 reads TGCGCCAGCAGCCCTTTAGGGGTAACCACAGATACGCAGTATTTT. This chain joins TRBV10-1 and TRBJ2-3; maybe TRBD1 (5 bases). Per the germline V gene, CDR1 is WNHNN and CDR2 is SYGVQD (reference sequence). V lost 6 bases and J 2 bases, leaving 15 bases between the germline ends. This CDR3 region has 15 residues.

The chain employs TRBV5-4 and TRBJ1-2, with 9 bases identical to TRBD1. Germline CDR1 is SGHNT and CDR2 is YYREEE (reference sequence). V lost 4 bases to trimming and J lost 4 bases; unmatched junction nucleotides: 2. The CDR3 is 13 amino acids. Here the CDR3 DNA reads TGTGCCAGCAGCGGACAGGGGAGCTATGGCTACACCTTC. Translating it yields CASSGQGSYGYTF.